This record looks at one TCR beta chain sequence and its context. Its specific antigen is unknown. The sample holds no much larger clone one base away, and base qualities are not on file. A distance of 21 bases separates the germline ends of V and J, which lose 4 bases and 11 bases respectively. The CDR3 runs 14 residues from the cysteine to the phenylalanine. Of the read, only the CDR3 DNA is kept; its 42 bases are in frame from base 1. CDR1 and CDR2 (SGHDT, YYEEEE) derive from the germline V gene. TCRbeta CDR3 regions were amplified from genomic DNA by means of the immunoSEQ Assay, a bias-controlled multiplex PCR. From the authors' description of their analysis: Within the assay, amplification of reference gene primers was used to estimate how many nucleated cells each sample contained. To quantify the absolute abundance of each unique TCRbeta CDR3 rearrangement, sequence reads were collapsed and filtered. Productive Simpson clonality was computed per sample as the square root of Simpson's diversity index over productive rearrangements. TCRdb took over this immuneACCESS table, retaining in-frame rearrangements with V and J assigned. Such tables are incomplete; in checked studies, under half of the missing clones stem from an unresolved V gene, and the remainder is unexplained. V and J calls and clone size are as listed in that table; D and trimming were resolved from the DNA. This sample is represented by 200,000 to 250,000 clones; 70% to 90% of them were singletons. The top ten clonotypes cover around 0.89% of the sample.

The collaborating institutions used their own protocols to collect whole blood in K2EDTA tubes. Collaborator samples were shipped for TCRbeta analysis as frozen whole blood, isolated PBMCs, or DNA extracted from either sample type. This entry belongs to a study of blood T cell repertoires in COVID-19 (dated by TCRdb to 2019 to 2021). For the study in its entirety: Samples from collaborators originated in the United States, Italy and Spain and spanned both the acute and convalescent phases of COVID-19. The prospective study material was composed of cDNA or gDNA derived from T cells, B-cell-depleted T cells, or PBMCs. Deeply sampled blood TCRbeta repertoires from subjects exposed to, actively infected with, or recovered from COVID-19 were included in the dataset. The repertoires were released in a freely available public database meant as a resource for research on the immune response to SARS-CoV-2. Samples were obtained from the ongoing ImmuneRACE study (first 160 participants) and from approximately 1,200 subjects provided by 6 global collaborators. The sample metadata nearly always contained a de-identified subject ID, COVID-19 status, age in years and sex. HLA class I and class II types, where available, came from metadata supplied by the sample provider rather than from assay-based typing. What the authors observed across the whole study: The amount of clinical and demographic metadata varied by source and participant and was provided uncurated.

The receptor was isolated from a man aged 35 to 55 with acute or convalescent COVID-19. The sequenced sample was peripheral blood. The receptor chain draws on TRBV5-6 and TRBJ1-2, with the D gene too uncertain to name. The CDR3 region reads CASSPARRSLGYTF. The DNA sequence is TGTGCCAGCAGCCCCGCGCGGAGATCGTTAGGTTACACCTTC.